The source of this T cell receptor beta chain is a study of beta chain features in type 1 diabetes. The study, taken as a whole, reports: For type 1 diabetes patients, VDJ junctions showed fewer insertions and more deletions.

Of the isolated RNA, all was reverse transcribed, and so the sequenced material was expressed TCRB transcripts. Produced via immunoSEQ multiplex PCR; TCRdb's table is partial and in-frame only. The sample has roughly 400,000 clones, approximately 16% seen once. The table lists this clone with a few counts. The antigen is unknown. Only one heparinised blood draw was taken per donor, and its volume averaged around 120 mL. The sample consisted of naive CD4+ T cells from blood. The TCR was taken from a woman aged 18-30 years in good health.

CDR3 residues: CASRFGLAGETQYF. The DNA for the CDR3 is TGTGCCAGCAGGTTTGGACTAGCGGGAGAGACCCAGTACTTC. This chain uses TRBV7-3 with TRBJ2-5; 11 positions match TRBD2. Germline V gives CDR1 SGHTA, CDR2 FQGTGA. The ends lost 6 bases at V and 4 bases at J; junction bases unmatched: 4. The CDR3 contains 14 residues.